This T cell receptor (beta chain) emerged from a study of blood T cells in healthy people across ages. General study points: TCR beta diversity tracked closely with naive T cell percentage. The CMV status of each donor remained undetermined, and this could have confounded shifts in expanded clonotypes.

Primers used in a second PCR of roughly 7 to 12 cycles were a sample-barcoded 5' primer and a J-beta primer mix. TCRdb reprocessed the 5' RACE reads via MiXCR and lists one record per CDR3 protein. The data contain more than 1 million distinct CDR3 sequences, 40% to 50% of them singletons. Germline V gives CDR1 KGHSH, CDR2 LQKENI. The CDR3 runs to 15 residues. Trimming cost V 5 bases and J 2 bases; bases outside gene matches: 5. Turning to this clonotype: Its antigen is unknown.

The clonotype was recovered from a woman aged 60-70 years in good health. The sample was blood. This chain connects TRBV18 to TRBJ2-7; 11 positions agree with TRBD1. Here the CDR3 reads CASSWDRGATYEQYF. The CDR3 DNA reads TGTGCCAGCTCATGGGACAGGGGGGCAACCTACGAGCAGTACTTC.